This entry is about one T cell receptor (beta chain). The data derive from a study of blood T cell repertoires in COVID-19. Across the whole study: Nucleic acid was either cDNA or gDNA, and it came from T cells, B-cell-depleted T cells, or PBMCs.

The assay was immunoSEQ multiplex PCR, and TCRdb's table has in-frame clones only and misses some. The data hold some 50,000 clones, with approximately 95% observed a single time. This CDR3 is 16 amino acids long. Germline loops: CDR1 SNHLY, CDR2 FYNNEI. With 4 bases removed from V and 0 bases from J, the gap between germline ends came to 13 bases. The sequencing sample was made of peripheral blood. This chain connects TRBV2 to TRBJ2-1; perhaps TRBD1 as D (6 bases). This TCR was recovered from a man in his fifties or sixties with COVID-19, enrolled during active disease. CDR3 residues: CASSGNRASSYNEQFF. In DNA, the CDR3 is TGTGCCAGCAGTGGGAACAGGGCTAGCTCCTACAATGAGCAGTTCTTC.